This TCR beta chain was found in a study of Graves' ophthalmopathy and Graves' hyperthyroidism. Study in general: The blood sample was drawn at first diagnosis and before any treatment. Study outcomes and limitations: A majority of expanded thyroid clonotypes exceeding 0.001 frequency were likewise present in blood.

About this clonotype itself: Its target is unknown.

From RNA, the CDR3 regions of TCR beta chains were amplified and sequenced. HTBI primers served in a first-round RT-PCR, which a second-round multiplex PCR followed. TCRdb recomputed calls from the multiplex PCR reads with MiXCR, one row per CDR3 protein. The table has about 160,000 distinct CDR3 sequences, around two fifths seen once. With 4 bases removed from V and 6 bases from J, the gap between germline ends came to 13 bases. The CDR3 extends over 13 amino acids. From germline, CDR1 is MNHEY and CDR2 SVGEGT. The sequence derives from a woman between 35 and 50 years old with Graves' ophthalmopathy. The sequencing input was peripheral blood. The rearrangement uses TRBV6-2 or TRBV6-3 and TRBJ2-7; maybe TRBD1 (5 bases). The CDR3 sequence is CASSLTEHREQYF. The CDR3 DNA reads as TGTGCCAGCAGTTTGACAGAACACCGCGAGCAGTACTTC.